Listed below are T cell receptor beta chains from one sample, sequenced in a study of blood T cell repertoires in COVID-19. Some clones are missing from TCRdb's copy, which holds only in-frame ones; the method was immunoSEQ multiplex PCR. In the table there are approximately 270,000 clones, roughly 88% of which are singletons. Material: peripheral blood. The receptors stem from a woman in her seventies with acute or convalescent COVID-19. CDR3s include the opening cysteine and the closing phenylalanine or tryptophan. D genes are given only for firm matches. The size of a clone is reported for some rows only, either as once, few or many, or as a class for expanded clones.

abundance	v_gene	d_gene	j_gene	CDR3aa	CDR3nt
-	TRBV5-1	TRBD2	TRBJ2-1	CASSLGLAGALGSYNEQFF	TGCGCCAGCAGCTTGGGCCTAGCGGGGGCGCTTGGCTCCTACAATGAGCAGTTCTTC
-	TRBV4-2	-	TRBJ2-4	CASSPLGISGGIQYF	TGTGCCAGCAGCCCCCTAGGGATCTCCGGAGGCATTCAGTACTTC
-	TRBV5-1	-	TRBJ1-4	CARRPGPGEKLFF	TGCGCCAGGCGCCCAGGGCCAGGTGAAAAACTGTTTTTT
-	TRBV6-5	TRBD1	TRBJ2-2	CASSSGTGRTGELFF	TGTGCCAGCAGTTCCGGGACAGGGCGGACCGGGGAGCTGTTTTTT
-	TRBV19	TRBD1	TRBJ2-5	CASSARGQRETQYF	TGTGCCAGTAGTGCACGGGGACAGCGGGAGACCCAGTACTTC
many	TRBV4-1	-	TRBJ2-2	CASSQGGRGLPAAGELFF	TGCGCCAGCAGCCAAGGAGGAAGGGGCCTTCCCGCGGCCGGGGAGCTGTTTTTT
-	TRBV5-1	-	TRBJ1-3	CASSWGDGNTIYF	TGCGCCAGCAGCTGGGGAGATGGAAACACCATATATTTT
-	TRBV5-1	-	TRBJ2-7	CASSLAGGNKAYEQYF	TGCGCCAGCAGCTTGGCCGGAGGGAACAAGGCCTACGAGCAGTACTTC
-	TRBV2	TRBD1	TRBJ2-7	CASSGQGSTYEQYF	TGTGCCAGCAGTGGACAGGGTTCGACCTACGAGCAGTACTTC
-	TRBV6-5	TRBD1	TRBJ1-2	CASRGTGIGGYGYTF	TGTGCCAGCAGGGGGACAGGTATTGGTGGCTATGGCTACACCTTC
-	TRBV2	TRBD1	TRBJ1-2	CASSEMTGLGGYTF	TGTGCCAGCAGTGAGATGACAGGGTTGGGAGGCTACACCTTC
-	TRBV19	-	TRBJ1-6	CASSLGHYTDSPLHF	TGTGCCAGTAGTCTCGGACATTACACGGATTCACCCCTCCACTTT
-	TRBV5-4	TRBD1	TRBJ2-5	CASSPRTGTVLSWQYF	TGTGCCAGCAGCCCCCGGACAGGGACTGTCTTGTCCTGGCAGTACTTC
-	TRBV14	-	TRBJ2-7	CASQPIGRGSEQYF	TGTGCCTCACAACCTATCGGAAGGGGGTCCGAGCAGTACTTC
-	TRBV4-1	-	TRBJ1-4	CASSRGGYNEKLFF	TGCGCCAGCAGCCGCGGGGGATATAATGAAAAACTGTTTTTT
once	TRBV30	-	TRBJ1-2	CAWSTGFNYGYTF	TGTGCCTGGAGTACAGGTTTTAACTATGGCTACACCTTC
-	TRBV6-5	-	TRBJ1-4	CASKSGAGGEKLFF	TGTGCCAGCAAATCCGGGGCGGGGGGTGAAAAACTGTTTTTT
-	TRBV7-9	-	TRBJ1-3	CASGASSGNTIYF	TGTGCCAGTGGGGCTAGCTCTGGAAACACCATATATTTT
-	TRBV18	TRBD1	TRBJ1-3	CASSLSQGGAGNTIYF	TGTGCCAGCTCACTCAGTCAAGGGGGCGCTGGAAACACCATATATTTT
once	TRBV6-5	-	TRBJ1-2	CASSSVLANYGYTF	TGTGCCAGCAGTTCCGTCCTAGCTAACTATGGCTACACCTTC
-	TRBV19	TRBD1	TRBJ1-2	CASSTGQGSRGYTF	TGTGCCAGTAGTACAGGACAGGGGAGTCGCGGCTACACCTTC
once	TRBV7-9	TRBD1	TRBJ1-4	CASSRFRDREEKLFF	TGTGCCAGCAGTCGATTCCGGGACAGGGAGGAAAAACTGTTTTTT
-	TRBV7-9	-	TRBJ1-2	CASSLALGDKRHYTF	TGTGCCAGCAGCTTAGCGCTGGGGGACAAACGACACTACACCTTC
few	TRBV3-1/TRBV3-2	TRBD1	TRBJ1-3	CASSRQGSGNTIYF	TGTGCCAGCAGCCGACAGGGCTCTGGAAACACCATATATTTT
-	TRBV13	-	TRBJ2-3	CASSRKTETYTDTQYF	TGTGCCAGCAGCCGCAAGACAGAAACGTACACAGATACGCAGTATTTT
-	TRBV6-6	TRBD1	TRBJ2-3	CASSSPDRSDTQYF	TGTGCCAGCAGTTCCCCGGACAGGTCAGATACGCAGTATTTT
-	TRBV19	-	TRBJ1-4	CASSHSLGTNEKLFF	TGTGCCAGTAGCCATAGCCTGGGAACTAATGAAAAACTGTTTTTT
-	TRBV6-5	-	TRBJ1-1	CASSYRVGQGEAFF	TGTGCCAGCAGTTACAGGGTTGGTCAGGGTGAAGCTTTCTTT
-	TRBV24-1	-	TRBJ2-2	CATSDFRGGGRNTGELFF	TGTGCCACCAGTGATTTCCGTGGCGGGGGCCGAAACACCGGGGAGCTGTTTTTT
-	TRBV5-5	TRBD2	TRBJ2-5	CASSLQLAGKVETQYF	TGTGCCAGCAGCTTACAACTAGCGGGGAAGGTGGAGACCCAGTACTTC
-	TRBV11-1	TRBD2	TRBJ2-5	CASRLGGETQYF	TGTGCCAGCCGTTTGGGGGGGGAGACCCAGTACTTC
-	TRBV6-4	-	TRBJ1-2	CASSDAGSLTRTF	TGTGCCAGCAGTGACGCGGGGTCTCTCACTCGGACCTTC
once	TRBV15	-	TRBJ2-5	CATSRDQGLETQYF	TGTGCCACCAGCAGAGATCAGGGGTTGGAGACCCAGTACTTC
few	TRBV19	-	TRBJ2-3	CASSGGTYTDTQYF	TGTGCCAGTAGTGGGGGGACTTACACAGATACGCAGTATTTT
-	TRBV19	-	TRBJ2-7	CASSKVQGYEQYF	TGTGCCAGTAGTAAGGTTCAGGGCTACGAGCAGTACTTC
-	TRBV6-5	TRBD1	TRBJ1-4	CASSYGDSGEKLFF	TGTGCCAGCAGTTACGGGGACAGTGGCGAAAAACTGTTTTTT
-	TRBV2	TRBD1	TRBJ2-7	CASSLDRGEQYF	TGTGCCAGCAGTCTAGACAGGGGCGAGCAGTACTTC
-	TRBV18	TRBD1	TRBJ2-1	CASSPRTGGMDEQFF	TGTGCCAGCTCACCACGGACAGGGGGTATGGATGAGCAGTTCTTC
-	TRBV9	-	TRBJ1-5	CASSVETNQPQHF	TGTGCCAGCAGCGTAGAAACTAATCAGCCCCAGCATTTT
-	TRBV5-5	-	TRBJ2-7	CASRSSGAQGNEQYF	TGTGCCAGCAGGTCGTCAGGGGCCCAGGGCAACGAGCAGTACTTC
once	TRBV9	TRBD2	TRBJ2-3	CASSVGGLAVDTQYF	TGTGCCAGCAGCGTAGGCGGACTAGCCGTAGATACGCAGTATTTT
-	TRBV6-5	-	TRBJ1-1	CASSYRMASGNTEAFF	TGTGCCAGCAGTTACAGGATGGCGAGCGGTAACACTGAAGCTTTCTTT
-	TRBV15	-	TRBJ2-4	CATSKDRRGGQYF	TGTGCCACCAGTAAGGACAGAAGGGGGGGTCAGTACTTC
-	TRBV6-5	-	TRBJ1-2	CASRSDYGSNYGYTF	TGTGCCAGCAGATCCGATTACGGGTCCAACTATGGCTACACCTTC
-	TRBV5-1	-	TRBJ1-4	CASSLTSGGDEKLFF	TGCGCCAGCAGCTTGACGTCGGGCGGGGATGAAAAACTGTTTTTT